This TCR beta chain was recovered during a study of blood T cell repertoires in COVID-19. On the study more broadly: PBMCs, B-cell-depleted T cells, or T cells were the source of the cDNA or gDNA that made up the material.

Recruitment covered about two dozen US areas and drew participants whose ages spanned about 18 to 90 years. The germline CDR1 and CDR2 sequences are SGHRS and YFSETQ. This CDR3 region has 16 residues. J gave up 4 bases and V 2 bases, and 5 bases lay outside the gene matches. Authors' methods: Amplified reference gene primers provided the basis for estimating nucleated cell counts. Some clones are missing from TCRdb's copy, which holds only in-frame ones; the method was immunoSEQ multiplex PCR. The V and J calls and the clone size are those of that table, but D and trimming were determined from the DNA. Among some 180,000 clones listed, more than 80% were seen once.

This TCR was sampled from a man aged 35 to 55 who had recovered from COVID-19. Sequencing was done on a sample of PBMCs or T cells enriched from blood (not recorded which). V and J are TRBV5-1 and TRBJ2-5, with TRBD2 identical over 13 bases. CDR3 loop: CASSLTSGGAAETQYF. CDR3 nucleotides: TGCGCCAGCAGCTTAACTAGCGGGGGGGCAGCAGAGACCCAGTACTTC.